The 20 T cell receptor beta chains listed next were all sequenced from one sample in a study of shared clonotypes between healthy human individuals. The repertoire was sequenced with immunoSEQ multiplex PCR; TCRdb's copy has only in-frame clones and lacks some. Here the sample spans 2 million to 3 million clones, 90% to 95% being singletons. The sequenced material came from naive CD4+ T cells sorted from blood. This sample's subset: CD45RA+ positively selected. The receptors derive from a man aged 18 to 30 in good health.

The chain couples TRBV5-1 to TRBJ2-1, with D possibly being TRBD2 (6 bases). This CDR3 contains 16 residues. Germline-derived CDR1 and CDR2 are SGHRS and YFSETQ. V was trimmed by 7 bases and J by 4 bases, leaving 21 bases between them. The CDR3 reads CASGGALIGAYNEQFF. CDR3 DNA: TGCGCCAGCGGAGGGGCTTTGATAGGAGCATACAATGAGCAGTTCTTC.

The V call is TRBV18, the J call TRBJ2-1, with TRBD2 matching 8 bases. The CDR3 length is 15 residues. CDR1 and CDR2 (germline): KGHSH, LQKENI. The ends lost 6 bases at V and 7 bases at J; junction bases unmatched: 11. CDR3 protein: CASSRVAGPLNEQFF. As DNA, the CDR3 is TGTGCCAGCTCCCGGGTAGCGGGACCTTTAAATGAGCAGTTCTTC.

This chain joins TRBV28 and TRBJ2-5; D unresolved. The germline V and J ends were trimmed by 6 bases and 6 bases, with 17 bases remaining between them. CDR1 MDHEN and CDR2 SYDVKM come from the germline V gene. This CDR3 comprises 14 residues. Here the CDR3 reads CASSTGGVVQTQYF. CDR3 sequence (DNA): TGTGCCAGCAGCACGGGTGGGGTTGTGCAGACCCAGTACTTC. Based on the CDR3 plus reference TRBV28 and TRBJ2-5, the full variable domain is DVKVTQSSRYLVKRTGEKVFLECVQDMDHENMFWYRQDPGLGLRLIYFSYDVKMKEKGDIPEGYSVSREKKERFSLILESASTNQTSMYLCASSTGGVVQTQYFGPGTRLLVL.

The V gene is TRBV27, the J gene TRBJ1-3; D gene uncertain. The CDR3 length is 14 residues. V gave up 6 bases and J gave up 0 bases, with 9 bases separating them. Germline lookup yields CDR1 MNHEY and CDR2 SMNVEV (reference sequence). The CDR3 nucleotides read TGTGCCAGCAGGGACTTCAGCTCTGGAAACACCATATATTTT. Translating gives CASRDFSSGNTIYF.

The chain employs TRBV6-6 and TRBJ2-1; D remains ambiguous. The CDR3 runs 13 residues. The germline V gene encodes CDR1 MNHNY and CDR2 SVGAGI (reference sequence). V lost 5 bases and J 5 bases, leaving 10 bases between the germline ends. CDR3 sequence (DNA): TGTGCCAGCAGTCGAAACTCGGACAATGAGCAGTTCTTC. Its protein product is CASSRNSDNEQFF.

V is TRBV28 and J is TRBJ1-2; TRBD1 matches 7 bases. The CDR3 extends over 15 amino acids. Trimming removed 6 bases from V and 2 bases from J; junction bases left unmatched: 9. Germline loops: CDR1 MDHEN, CDR2 SYDVKM. The CDR3 nucleotides read TGTGCCAGCAGAAGACAGGGAGTCCCGAACTATGGCTACACCTTC. Protein product: CASRRQGVPNYGYTF.

J is TRBJ1-6 and V is TRBV30; D possibly corresponds to TRBD1 (6 bases). Trimming left V 8 bases short and J 7 bases short, with 15 bases between. CDR1 and CDR2 (germline): GTSNPN, SVGIG (reference sequence). The CDR3 is made up of 13 amino acids. The CDR3 DNA is TGTGCCCGCGAACAGGGCTGGAATTCACCCCTCCACTTT. Protein: CAREQGWNSPLHF.

The chain combines TRBV7-9 with TRBJ1-1, with 7 nucleotides matching TRBD1. V lost 3 bases and J lost 7; bases outside the gene matches: 11. In germline, CDR1 is SEHNR, CDR2 FQNEAQ (reference sequence). The CDR3 contains 15 residues. The CDR3 sequence: CASSFLIQGGNEAFF. CDR3 nucleotide sequence: TGTGCCAGCAGCTTTCTTATCCAGGGGGGGAATGAAGCTTTCTTT.

The gene calls are TRBV4-3 and TRBJ2-5, with D maybe TRBD1 (5 bases). The CDR3 contains 14 residues. Germline V gene lookup returns CDR1 LGHNA and CDR2 YSLEER. V shed 0 bases and J shed 2 bases, with 7 bases lying between them. CDR3 residues: CASSQEAGQETQYF. In DNA form, the CDR3 reads TGCGCCAGCAGCCAAGAAGCAGGGCAAGAGACCCAGTACTTC.

J is TRBJ1-3 and V is TRBV9; maybe TRBD1 (6 bases). The V and J ends lost 0 bases and 3 bases respectively, with 13 bases between them. This CDR3 spans 16 amino acids. Germline CDR1 is SGDLS and CDR2 is YYNGEE. CDR3 sequence (DNA): TGTGCCAGCAGCGTAGAGAGGGGGGCTGGTGGAAACACCATATATTTT. As protein: CASSVERGAGGNTIYF.

The chain combines TRBV27 with TRBJ2-7; D is perhaps TRBD2 (5 bases). The V gene's germline CDR1 is MNHEY and CDR2 SMNVEV (reference sequence). V shed 4 bases and J shed 0 bases, with 16 bases lying between them. This CDR3 region has 16 residues. This CDR3 reads CASSSAIRDLSYEQYF. DNA of the CDR3: TGTGCCAGCAGTTCCGCCATCCGGGATCTCTCCTACGAGCAGTACTTC.

The chain joins TRBV6-6 to TRBJ2-1; perhaps TRBD2 as D (6 bases). Germline CDR1 reads MNHNY; CDR2 reads SVGAGI (reference sequence). Trimming removed 0 bases at V and 8 bases at J, with 11 bases between. The CDR3 runs to 14 residues. CDR3 residues: CASSYSRREYEQFF. DNA for the CDR3: TGTGCCAGCAGTTACTCGAGACGGGAGTATGAGCAGTTCTTC.

This clone was recorded only once. The chain carries TRBV5-3 and TRBJ1-5; D unclear. TRBV5-3 has ORF status, its function being uncertain. V lost 0 bases to trimming and J lost 3 bases, with 13 bases between them. The CDR3 sequence is 16 residues long. CDR3 in amino acids: CARSLGMGLNNQPQHF. For the CDR3, the DNA is TGTGCCAGAAGCTTGGGTATGGGTCTAAACAATCAGCCCCAGCATTTT.

The chain recombines TRBV6-4 with TRBJ1-5; D remains unclear. Trimming took off 6 bases at V and 6 bases at J, with 15 bases between the two ends. CDR3 length: 14 amino acids. Germline V gives CDR1 MRHNA, CDR2 SNTAGT. CDR3 DNA sequence: TGTGCCAGCAGAGGTCCCGAATGCAGTCAGCCCCAGCATTTT. Translated: CASRGPECSQPQHF.

The chain uses TRBV11-2 and TRBJ2-5; D not resolved. CDR3 length: 14 amino acids. V lost 0 bases and J lost 3, with 8 bases in between. CDR1 SGHAT and CDR2 FQNNGV come from the germline V gene. The CDR3 DNA reads TGTGCCAGCAGCTTAGATCGGTGGAAAGAGACCCAGTACTTC. It yields the protein CASSLDRWKETQYF.

The V call is TRBV5-6, the J call TRBJ2-3; D unclear. Deletions cut 1 base from V and 2 bases from J, with 8 bases between. The CDR3 extends over 14 amino acids. Germline V CDR1 and CDR2: SGHDT, YYEEEE. The CDR3 reads CASSLTISTDTQYF. CDR3 coding DNA: TGTGCCAGCAGCTTGACAATCTCCACAGATACGCAGTATTTT. Supplemented by reference TRBV5-6 and TRBJ2-3, the full variable domain reads DAGVTQSPTHLIKTRGQQVTLRCSPKSGHDTVSWYQQALGQGPQFIFQYYEEEERQRGNFPDRFSGHQFPNYSSELNVNALLLGDSALYLCASSLTISTDTQYFGPGTRLTVL.

In regard to this clone: The sample contains more than one DNA sequence encoding this CDR3. The chain joins TRBV2 to TRBJ2-2; no definite D call. CDR3 length equals 13 residues. Germline V gives CDR1 SNHLY, CDR2 FYNNEI. Trimming took off 2 bases at V and 2 bases at J, with 3 bases between the two ends. The CDR3: CASSESNTGELFF. DNA for the CDR3: TGTGCCAGCAGTGAATCAAACACCGGGGAGCTGTTTTTT.

The V gene is TRBV10-2, the J gene TRBJ2-3; D is perhaps TRBD2 (6 bases). From germline, CDR1 is WSHSY and CDR2 SAAADI. Trimming left V 6 bases short and J 0 bases short, with 13 bases between. There are 15 residues in the CDR3. The CDR3, as DNA: TGCGCCAGCAGCCCGACTAGGACCAGCACAGATACGCAGTATTTT. The encoded protein is CASSPTRTSTDTQYF.

The chain employs TRBV15 and TRBJ1-2; D unclear. Per germline, CDR1 LNHNV and CDR2 YYDKDF (reference sequence). This CDR3 is built from 14 residues. The V gene lost 2 bases and the J gene lost 4 bases, with 11 bases spanning the gap. The CDR3 reads CATSRPEAGYGYTF. The DNA of the CDR3 is TGTGCCACCAGCAGACCCGAAGCGGGCTATGGCTACACCTTC.

The J gene is TRBJ2-2, the V gene TRBV4-1, with unresolved D. The CDR3 totals 14 residues. Per the germline V gene, CDR1 is MGHRA and CDR2 is YSYEKL. V was clipped by 5 bases and J by 3 bases, with 10 bases between them. The CDR3 is CASSVERDTGELFF. CDR3 bases: TGCGCCAGCAGCGTGGAGCGAGACACCGGGGAGCTGTTTTTT.